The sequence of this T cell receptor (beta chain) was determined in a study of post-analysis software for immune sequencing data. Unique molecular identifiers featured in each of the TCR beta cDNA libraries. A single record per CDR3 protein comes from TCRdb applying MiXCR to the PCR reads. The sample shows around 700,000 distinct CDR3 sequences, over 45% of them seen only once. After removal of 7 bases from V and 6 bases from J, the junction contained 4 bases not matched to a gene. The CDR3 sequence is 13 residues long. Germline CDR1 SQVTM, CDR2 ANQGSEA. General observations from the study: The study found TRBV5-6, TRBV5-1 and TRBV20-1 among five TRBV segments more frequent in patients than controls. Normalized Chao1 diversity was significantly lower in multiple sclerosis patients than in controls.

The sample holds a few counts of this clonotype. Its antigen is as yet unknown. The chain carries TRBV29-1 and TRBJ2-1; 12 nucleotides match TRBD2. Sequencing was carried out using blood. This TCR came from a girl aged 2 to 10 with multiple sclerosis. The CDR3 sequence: CSAGLAGSNEQFF. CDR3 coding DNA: TGCAGCGCCGGACTAGCGGGGAGCAATGAGCAGTTCTTC.